This T cell receptor beta chain was recorded in a study of cytomegalovirus exposure and HLA in healthy donors. General study points: An observed cluster of highly shared sequence variants was recorded as a likely sequencing artifact. Most TCR beta V segments were productive about 90% or about 30% of the time in an earlier analysis.

It was with 60 Vbeta and 13 Jbeta primers that the PCR ran. Sequencing was performed with immunoSEQ multiplex PCR; in TCRdb, only in-frame clones are kept and a portion is missing. This repertoire shows 250,000 to 300,000 clones, approximately 85% found once; its top ten account for 1.5% to 2.5%. This CDR3 comprises 15 residues. Germline V CDR1 and CDR2: MGHDK, SYGVNS. With 1 base removed from V and 3 bases from J, the gap between germline ends came to 13 bases. About this clone itself: The antigen is unknown.

The receptor's source is a woman aged 40 to 49 in good health and CMV-seropositive. The sequencing sample was made of PBMCs. This chain links TRBV25-1 with TRBJ2-7; D is unresolved. The CDR3 coding sequence is TGTGCCAGCAGTGAATTGGGCAGCCTTAACTACGAGCAGTACTTC. It translates to CASSELGSLNYEQYF.